A single T cell receptor beta chain is shown here with its context. This clone was seen more than once but under ten times. There is no known antigen for this receptor. No much larger clone is present one base from it, and per-base qualities are unavailable. This sample was included in a study of blood T cell repertoires in COVID-19 (TCRdb year 2020). The study in broad terms: Collaborator samples came from the United States, Italy and Spain and covered acute and convalescent phases of COVID-19. Sample metadata almost always included a de-identified subject ID, COVID-19 status, age in years and sex. HLA class I and class II types, where available, came from metadata supplied by the sample provider rather than from assay-based typing. The prospective study material was composed of cDNA or gDNA derived from T cells, B-cell-depleted T cells, or PBMCs. The repertoires were released in a freely available public database meant as a resource for research on the immune response to SARS-CoV-2. The samples were drawn from the first 160 participants of the ongoing ImmuneRACE study and from 950 to 1,500 subjects provided by 6 global collaborators. Deeply sampled blood TCRbeta repertoires from subjects exposed to, actively infected with, or recovered from COVID-19 were included in the dataset. The full study reports these points: How much clinical and demographic metadata was included differed by source and by participant, and the metadata was provided uncurated.

TCRbeta CDR3 regions were amplified from genomic DNA by means of the immunoSEQ Assay, a bias-controlled multiplex PCR. On the study's bioinformatics: Within the assay, amplification of reference gene primers was used to estimate how many nucleated cells each sample contained. Sequence reads were collapsed and filtered to measure the absolute abundance of every unique TCRbeta CDR3 rearrangement. For each sample, productive Simpson clonality was calculated as the square root of Simpson's diversity index over productive rearrangements. As stored in TCRdb, this immuneACCESS dataset retains in-frame rearrangements with V and J assigned. A fraction of the clones does not appear; measured against another copy, unresolved V genes explain less than half of the discrepancy, and the remainder lacks a known reason. That table furnishes V, J and clone size, whereas the DNA furnished D and trimming. The sample data list some 140,000 clones, and almost 85% of these were observed just once. The top ten clones comprise 5% to 6% of the sample.

Participants in the prospective study were aged 18 to 89 years, lived in some 24 United States geographic areas, and enrolled through a virtual design. In the prospective study, participants were assigned to cohorts based on the clinical history participants reported in a screening survey and a study questionnaire. Each participant in the prospective study had whole blood, serum and a nasopharyngeal or oropharyngeal swab collected by mobile phlebotomists. Over a roughly 2-month period, participants in the prospective study had the option of providing additional blood draws and questionnaires. Before DNA extraction, blood samples from the prospective study were shipped at room temperature or frozen. This TCR derives from a man in his forties with acute COVID-19. Sequenced sample: PBMCs or T cells enriched from blood (not recorded which).

The DNA sequence is given as TGTGCCACTTCTACGGACAGGGAGAACGGCTACACCTTC. Translated, it reads CATSTDRENGYTF. This sequence uses TRBV2 and TRBJ1-2; 8 bases in between match TRBD1. The germline V and J ends show losses of 10 bases and 8 bases respectively, and no gene match explains 12 bases of the junction. The cysteine opens and the phenylalanine closes a CDR3 of 13 amino acids. Only CDR3 DNA is held: 39 bases, read in frame from base 1. The germline V gene provides CDR1 SNHLY and CDR2 FYNNEI. The full variable domain, completed from the reference TRBV2 and TRBJ1-2 proteins outside the CDR3, reads EPEVTQTPSHQVTQMGQEVILRCVPISNHLYFYWYRQILGQKVEFLVSFYNNEISEKSEIFDDQFSVERPDGSNFTLKIRSTKLEDSAMYFCATSTDRENGYTFGSGTRLTVV.